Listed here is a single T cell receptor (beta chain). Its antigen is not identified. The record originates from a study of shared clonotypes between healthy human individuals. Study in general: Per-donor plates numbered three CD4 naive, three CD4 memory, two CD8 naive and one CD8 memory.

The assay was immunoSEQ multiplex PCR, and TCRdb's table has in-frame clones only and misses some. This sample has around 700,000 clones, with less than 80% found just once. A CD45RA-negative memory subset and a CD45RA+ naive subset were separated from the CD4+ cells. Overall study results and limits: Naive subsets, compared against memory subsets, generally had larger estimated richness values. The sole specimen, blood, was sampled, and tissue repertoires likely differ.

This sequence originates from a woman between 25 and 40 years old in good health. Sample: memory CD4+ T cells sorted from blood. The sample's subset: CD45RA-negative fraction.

The CDR3 is CASSLAGTGLHEQFF. The CDR3 DNA is TGTGCCAGCAGCTTAGCGGGGACAGGGCTACATGAGCAGTTCTTC. This sequence joins TRBV7-9 and TRBJ2-1; TRBD1 matches at 9 bases. The germline V gene encodes CDR1 SEHNR and CDR2 FQNEAQ (reference sequence). V shed 0 bases and J 8 bases; nucleotides not matched to a gene: 5. The CDR3 covers 15 residues.